These T cell receptor beta chains were read from a single sample in a study of blood T cell repertoires in COVID-19. This table comes from immunoSEQ multiplex PCR, and its TCRdb copy is limited to in-frame clones, with some not included. Here the sample spans fewer than 650,000 clones, 85% to 90% being singletons. The sequenced material came from peripheral blood. The origin of the receptors is a woman between 50 and 59 years old with COVID-19, enrolled during active disease. CDR3s include the opening cysteine and the closing phenylalanine or tryptophan. A D gene is named only where the DNA matches it firmly. Some rows mark clone size as missing; the rest say once, few, many or name a class of expanded clone.

d_call | clone_size | cdr3_length | j_call | v_call | cdr3_aa | cdr3_nt
- | - | 15 | TRBJ2-7 | TRBV18 | CASSPPGTPLYEQYF | TGTGCCAGCTCACCGCCCGGGACACCTCTCTACGAGCAGTACTTC
- | - | 14 | TRBJ1-5 | TRBV15 | CATSPDSHWQPQHF | TGTGCCACCAGCCCGGACAGTCACTGGCAGCCCCAGCATTTT
- | - | 13 | TRBJ1-3 | TRBV9 | CASRALEGNTIYF | TGTGCCAGCAGGGCCCTTGAAGGAAACACCATATATTTT
TRBD1 | once | 12 | TRBJ2-5 | TRBV30 | CAWDRGRETQYF | TGTGCCTGGGACAGGGGGCGAGAGACCCAGTACTTC
TRBD1 | - | 13 | TRBJ2-2 | TRBV19 | CASSLRGTGELFF | TGTGCCAGTAGCCTCAGGGGGACCGGGGAGCTGTTTTTT
- | - | 13 | TRBJ1-2 | TRBV19 | CASKGQGWDGYTF | TGTGCCAGTAAGGGGCAGGGATGGGATGGCTACACCTTC
- | - | 17 | TRBJ2-1 | TRBV10-2 | CATDLTTGWDTYNEQFF | TGCGCCACAGATCTCACTACAGGGTGGGATACCTACAATGAGCAGTTCTTC
TRBD2 | - | 18 | TRBJ2-5 | TRBV5-1 | CASSLAGDTSGLQETQYF | TGCGCCAGCAGCTTGGCCGGCGACACTAGCGGGCTGCAAGAGACCCAGTACTTC
TRBD1 | - | 14 | TRBJ1-3 | TRBV7-2 | CASSLGQGGNTIYF | TGTGCCAGCAGCTTGGGACAGGGTGGAAACACCATATATTTT
- | - | 14 | TRBJ2-1 | TRBV19 | CASSGPREHNEQFF | TGTGCCAGCAGTGGGCCCCGGGAGCACAATGAGCAGTTCTTC
TRBD1 | - | 13 | TRBJ1-1 | TRBV2 | CASSRGQPTEAFF | TGTGCCAGCAGCCGGGGACAGCCCACTGAAGCTTTCTTT
TRBD1 | - | 17 | TRBJ2-3 | TRBV18 | CASSPPGTVLSTDTQYF | TGTGCCAGCTCACCTCCCGGGACAGTCTTGAGCACAGATACGCAGTATTTT
TRBD2 | - | 17 | TRBJ2-5 | TRBV4-1 | CASSQARTSGDQETQYF | TGCGCCAGCAGCCAAGCTAGGACTAGCGGGGACCAAGAGACCCAGTACTTC
TRBD2 | - | 16 | TRBJ2-1 | TRBV12-5 | CASGSSLAGGLNEQFF | TGTGCTAGTGGTTCCTCCCTAGCGGGGGGGCTTAATGAGCAGTTCTTC
- | - | 13 | TRBJ1-4 | TRBV5-6 | CASTSKELRKLFF | TGTGCCAGCACCTCAAAGGAGCTTCGAAAACTGTTTTTT
- | - | 21 | TRBJ1-2 | TRBV21-1 | CALFPPAKTPRQGGKSYGYTF | TGTGCTCTGTTTCCCCCAGCAAAGACCCCACGACAGGGGGGAAAATCCTATGGCTACACCTTC
- | - | 13 | TRBJ1-5 | TRBV30 | CAANRDISQPQHF | TGTGCCGCCAACCGGGACATCAGCCAGCCCCAGCATTTT
TRBD1 | - | 14 | TRBJ2-2 | TRBV5-1 | CASSDQGVAGELFF | TGCGCCAGCAGCGATCAGGGGGTGGCCGGGGAGCTGTTTTTT
- | - | 14 | TRBJ1-3 | TRBV6-1 | CASSEMRSGNTIYF | TGTGCCAGCAGTGAAATGCGCTCTGGAAACACCATATATTTT
TRBD1 | - | 16 | TRBJ1-3 | TRBV3-1/TRBV3-2 | CASSFPGQSSGNTIYF | TGTGCCAGCAGCTTCCCGGGACAGTCGTCCGGAAACACCATATATTTT
- | - | 15 | TRBJ2-7 | TRBV11-2 | CASSLSRGASYEQYF | TGTGCCAGCAGCTTATCACGGGGGGCCAGTTACGAGCAGTACTTC
- | - | 20 | TRBJ2-3 | TRBV19 | CASSTDVLQGKDQLTDTQYF | TGTGCCAGTAGTACCGACGTGTTGCAGGGCAAAGATCAACTCACAGATACGCAGTATTTT
TRBD1 | - | 12 | TRBJ2-7 | TRBV12-3/TRBV12-4 | CASSLGTGEIYF | TGTGCCAGCAGCCTCGGGACAGGGGAAATTTACTTC
TRBD2 | - | 13 | TRBJ2-5 | TRBV11-2 | CASSFGGGETQYF | TGTGCCAGCAGCTTTGGGGGGGGAGAGACCCAGTACTTC
- | - | 13 | TRBJ1-4 | TRBV7-8 | CASSPGQSEKLFF | TGTGCCAGCAGCCCAGGACAAAGTGAAAAACTGTTTTTT
- | few | 13 | TRBJ1-1 | TRBV15 | CATSITGNTEAFF | TGTGCCACCAGCATTACGGGGAACACTGAAGCTTTCTTT
TRBD1 | - | 16 | TRBJ2-7 | TRBV5-1 | CASSLGGQTSSYEQYF | TGCGCCAGCAGCTTGGGGGGACAGACGAGCTCCTACGAGCAGTACTTC
TRBD1 | - | 14 | TRBJ2-7 | TRBV6-5 | CASRLGTGYYEQYF | TGTGCCAGCCGGCTGGGGACAGGGTACTACGAGCAGTACTTC
- | - | 15 | TRBJ1-2 | TRBV6-6 | CASTRPPRGADGYTF | TGTGCCAGCACCCGCCCGCCCAGGGGTGCGGATGGCTACACCTTC
- | - | 14 | TRBJ1-5 | TRBV7-8 | CASSPRGPHRAQHF | TGTGCCAGCAGCCCTAGGGGCCCCCACAGGGCCCAGCATTTT
- | - | 15 | TRBJ2-5 | TRBV7-8 | CASNLLTGTQETQYF | TGTGCCAGCAACCTATTGACAGGCACCCAAGAGACCCAGTACTTC
TRBD1 | - | 14 | TRBJ1-2 | TRBV5-1 | CASSLEGQEYGYTF | TGCGCCAGCAGCCTCGAGGGACAGGAGTACGGCTACACCTTC
- | - | 15 | TRBJ1-6 | TRBV19 | CASRWTSDSNSPLHF | TGTGCCAGTAGGTGGACCTCGGACAGTAATTCACCCCTCCACTTT
- | - | 13 | TRBJ2-7 | TRBV5-5 | CASSFGTLYEQYF | TGTGCCAGCAGCTTTGGGACACTCTACGAGCAGTACTTC
TRBD2 | - | 15 | TRBJ2-1 | TRBV4-1 | CASSLSYRGGQEQFF | TGCGCCAGCAGCCTCTCCTATCGGGGGGGGCAGGAGCAGTTCTTC
- | - | 14 | TRBJ2-4 | TRBV6-2/TRBV6-3 | CASSPILTGNIQYF | TGTGCCAGCAGCCCTATTCTGACGGGGAACATTCAGTACTTC
- | - | 15 | TRBJ1-5 | TRBV5-1 | CASSPGTSSNQPQHF | TGCGCCAGCAGTCCAGGAACTTCAAGCAATCAGCCCCAGCATTTT
TRBD1 | - | 13 | TRBJ1-4 | TRBV11-2 | CASSRDRGEKLFF | TGTGCCAGCAGCCGGGACAGGGGTGAAAAACTGTTTTTT
- | - | 12 | TRBJ2-7 | TRBV12-3/TRBV12-4 | CASSQDRTEQYF | TGTGCCAGCAGCCAAGACAGGACGGAGCAGTACTTC
- | - | 15 | TRBJ2-1 | TRBV6-5 | CASTGLSNSYNEQFF | TGTGCCAGCACTGGGCTTTCCAACTCCTACAATGAGCAGTTCTTC